This T cell receptor (beta chain) was identified during a study of beta chain features in type 1 diabetes. Study summary: Healthy donors, compared against patients, showed similar age, gender and cell yields. Cells sorted and examined across all samples totaled 90 million to 120 million.

It was via CD45RO/CCR7/CD25/CD127/CD95/CD27 that CD4+ naive, central memory, regulatory and stem cell-like memory cells were sorted. Populations isolated by sorting all had purity greater than 95%. cDNA synthesis used the whole RNA isolate, giving expressed TCRB sequences. Method: immunoSEQ multiplex PCR; TCRdb's copy keeps in-frame clones and lacks some. The sample lists a few hundred thousand clones, about 12% occurring once. Study findings and constraints: In all four CD4+ subsets, TCRB CDR3 length was significantly, moderately reduced in type 1 diabetes.

Details on this clone: What it binds is unknown.

The sequence derives from a woman between 18 and 29 years old with type 1 diabetes. Sequenced sample: naive CD4+ T cells from blood.

CDR3 DNA: TGTGCCAGCAGCTTGGACTTACTAGCGGGAGGGGTCTACAATGAGCAGTTCTTC. It codes for CASSLDLLAGGVYNEQFF. This rearrangement joins TRBV5-6 to TRBJ2-1; TRBD2 matches at 13 bases. CDR3 length: 18 amino acids. Germline assignment: CDR1 SGHDT and CDR2 YYEEEE. V shed 0 bases, J shed 3 bases, and the junction held 6 bases outside the gene matches.